This T cell receptor beta chain is drawn from a study of OX40 agonist ivuxolimab in advanced cancers. With respect to the entire study: The costimulatory receptor OX40 (CD134) was targeted by ivuxolimab, a fully human IgG2 agonistic monoclonal antibody. Peripheral TCRbeta sequencing aimed to test whether ivuxolimab altered TCR sequence diversity and caused clonal T-cell expansion. The paper covers the monotherapy dose-escalation part of the phase I ivuxolimab trial, which included N of about 50 patients. Patients were allowed to have had prior anti-PD-1, anti-PD-L1 or anti-CTLA-4 therapy, and approximately 40% of the dose-escalation patients had been treated with checkpoint inhibitors. The dose-escalation cohort was 80% to 90% male with a mean age of around 62 years, ranging from about 20 to 85. Among the 52 dose-escalation patients, about 20 had hepatocellular carcinoma, roughly 15 melanoma, 9 renal cell carcinoma and 9 head and neck cancer. Partial responses occurred in three dose-escalation patients: two with cutaneous melanoma and one with hepatocellular carcinoma. Intravenous ivuxolimab was administered to patients every 2 weeks at six dose levels: 0.01, 0.1, 0.3, 1.5, 3 and 10 mg/kg.

Of note for this clone: Its antigen is still unknown. No quality values exist for individual bases; no much larger clone is one base distant.

The research as a whole found: Low levels of normalized T-cell clonal expansion were also seen in some patients who did not respond. Antigen specificity was not determined for the clonally expanded peripheral T cells. At doses of 0.1 to 3.0 mg/kg, clonal expansion of both CD4+ and CD8+ T cells in blood was seen between baseline and week 6. On average, CD8+ T cells showed more expanded clones than CD4+ T cells after ivuxolimab. Partial responders in the 0.1-3.0 mg/kg groups had among the lowest normalized peripheral clonal expansion, especially among CD8+ T cells.

The trial excluded patients who had a history of autoimmune disease or were on systemic immunosuppression. Peripheral blood for TCR sequencing was collected from all dose cohorts at baseline, on cycle 4 day 1, and on cycle 7 day 1. The samples were taken from a phase I, first-in-human, multicenter, open-label dose-escalation trial of ivuxolimab. Adults with locally advanced or metastatic head and neck squamous cell, hepatocellular, melanoma or renal cell carcinoma were enrolled in the trial. Before TCR sequencing, CD4+ T cells and CD8+ T cells were sorted from peripheral blood as separate populations. Genomic DNA was extracted from sorted cells for sequencing of the TCRbeta CDR3 region. The immunoSEQ Assay was used for sequencing of TCRbeta CDR3 regions. This is the immuneACCESS table as TCRdb keeps it, with only in-frame sequences that have V and J called. A part of the clones is gone; compared with another copy, unresolved V genes explain less than half, and the rest is unexplained. For this sample there are under 85,000 clones; about nine tenths appear just once. The ten largest clones take up around 2.9% of the sample.

Sequences MNHEY (CDR1) and SVGAGI (CDR2) are obtained from the germline V gene. The V and J ends are trimmed by 6 bases and 4 bases, leaving 16 bases between them. The CDR3 runs 15 amino acids, cysteine and phenylalanine included. Of all the DNA, just the CDR3 is kept, 45 bases in frame from base 1. Sequencing was performed on CD4+ or CD8+ T cells sorted from blood, taken in a trial of the OX40 agonist ivuxolimab. The receptor's source is an adult with an advanced solid tumor such as melanoma, head and neck, liver or kidney cancer. The chain was built from TRBV6-5 and TRBJ1-5; TRBD1 might be the D gene, on 6 matching bases. The nucleotides read TGTGCCAGCAGGCGTTACAGGGAGCGGAATCAGCCCCAGCATTTT. Its product reads: CASRRYRERNQPQHF.